This TCR beta chain was documented in a study of cytomegalovirus exposure and HLA in healthy donors (dated by TCRdb to 2017 to 2019). Study-level background: According to an earlier analysis of 587 of the donors, about 180 million T cells yielded roughly 100 million unique TCR beta sequences and more than 250 Gb of sequence data. An early release covering some 640 HLA-typed donors comprised about 300 gigabases of sequencing data and tens of millions of unique TCR sequences. Among the roughly 430 genotyped donors, approximately 81% belonged to the genetic ancestry cluster associated with self-reported Caucasian donors. The study was designed to test whether signatures of past pathogen exposure could be identified by cataloging public T cell receptors. The study profiled the T cell repertoires of about 720 subjects by immunosequencing and related them to cytomegalovirus serostatus. Besides the first cohort of 666 subjects, a separate validation cohort made up of 120 different subjects was used. High-throughput TCR immunosequencing, statistical association of individual TCRs with disease status, and machine learning were combined to predict cytomegalovirus infection status. To study patterns of TCR occurrence, a later analysis re-analyzed previously published TCR beta repertoires from 550 to 800 donors and added high-resolution HLA genotyping. In the later analysis, no new phenotypic data were used to find candidate immune exposures; instead, reliance was placed on TCR beta sequences and their occurrence across donors. In an earlier analysis of a few hundred of the donors, high-throughput TCR beta sequencing was used to judge whether each TCR beta V gene segment behaved as functional or pseudogenic. Alongside the repertoire data, information on donor age, sex, ethnicity and CMV serostatus was compiled. In a later genetic analysis, genome-wide SNP genotypes for about three fifths of the roughly 670 donors were used, and that subset was treated as a discovery cohort. Every discovery cohort repertoire had been produced on one sequencing platform. HLA typing included class I and class II loci at four-digit resolution. Typing coverage varied by locus: roughly 620-640 donors for A, B, C, DRB1 and DQB1; roughly 510 for DQA1; over 600 for DPA1; roughly 450 for DPB1. Roughly 5 DR-DQ haplotypes were treated as single units for association and clustering because of strong linkage in the cohort. On average, roughly 250,000 unique TCR beta nucleotide sequences were sequenced per donor among several hundred genotyped donors of the cohort, with approximately 18% of those sequences being non-productive. The investigation overall reported the following: At a false discovery rate of 0.05, a later analysis linked around 15,000 TCR beta sequences to specific HLA alleles. The classifier was reported to diagnose cytomegalovirus status with high specificity and sensitivity in both the original and validation cohorts. In an earlier analysis of approximately 600 of the donors, most TCR beta V segments were observed in productive rearrangements about 87% or about 30% of the time, broadly matching IMGT annotations. Because counts were too low, seventeen rarely observed V segments, including chromosome 9 orphons, were excluded from the earlier analysis of around 590 of the donors. In the study, about 150 TCR beta chains were listed as associated with cytomegalovirus. It was suggested by the authors that the approach could potentially be generalized to other disease states and immunological phenotypes. A further reported finding was that TCR beta sequences accurately predicted the HLA-A and HLA-B alleles for most subjects in the first cohort. A later genetic analysis reported fewer N-insertions in productive TCRs among donors in an Asian-associated ancestry cluster than the roughly 700-donor mean. A few of the identified cytomegalovirus-associated TCR beta chains were confirmed in vitro to be specific for cytomegalovirus antigens. A later analysis found that HLA-associated TCR beta chains were more clonally expanded and had lower generation probabilities than equally common non-associated chains. Linkage disequilibrium might explain the correlated functional status among segregating V segments, but an unknown experimental factor could not be ruled out. A later analysis found that TCR association rates varied across HLA loci, with DRB1 alleles showing the most associated TCRs and HLA-C alleles the fewest. A cluster of highly shared sequence variants was judged likely to represent a technical artifact of the sequencing pipeline. For the cohort, immune exposure information was limited to CMV serostatus. While some public TCRs were present in many individuals, most TCR sequences turned up only very rarely across donors. Roughly uniform sequencing depth across donors was assumed in presence/absence analyses, although this assumption may not hold. A later analysis found that most CMV-associated TCR beta chains appeared HLA-restricted, with HLA associations seemingly driven largely by CMV exposure. When HLA alleles, especially DR and DQ, strongly co-occurred, attributing TCR associations to individual alleles was difficult. A later analysis reported that several top co-occurrence clusters appeared linked to parvovirus B19, influenza, CMV and Epstein-Barr virus. The cohort was sequenced for TCR beta chains only, and without alpha or paired-chain data the features that could be detected were limited. Because HLA typing was missing for some donors at each locus, association tests included only the typed subset. A later genetic analysis associated a missense DCLRE1C variant with V-gene and J-gene trimming of TCR beta chains, and an independent cohort replicated the association.

The library was obtained by the immunoSEQ multiplex PCR assay. For the multiplex PCR, a mixture combining 60 forward primers for TCR Vbeta segments and 13 reverse primers for TCR Jbeta segments was used. The CDR3 region of rearranged TCR beta genes was amplified from genomic DNA by a multiplex PCR assay. The Illumina HiSeq System was used to sequence the amplified TCR beta libraries as 87-base-pair reads. In the paper's pipeline: A later analysis tallied roughly 76 million unique TCR beta chains across the approximately 670 repertoires, and approximately 9.9 million of those chains were shared by two or more donors. A nearest-neighbor algorithm error-corrected the raw reads and collapsed the reads into unique sequences, merging closely related sequences to remove PCR and sequencing errors. CDR3 sequences were aligned to IMGT reference sequences to assign V, D and J gene segments. Each retained sequence needed at least a six-nucleotide match to both a V gene segment and a J gene segment. A rearrangement was called productive if the CDR3 had no stop codons and remained in frame with V and J, and every other rearrangement was called non-productive. Following IMGT convention, CDR3 was defined as the stretch from the second conserved V-encoded cysteine up to the conserved J-encoded phenylalanine. The earlier analysis of 500 to 600 of the donors excluded sequences that lacked an unambiguous match to a single V gene segment. In an earlier analysis of roughly 600 of the donors, a V segment was called functional when productive rearrangements were above 56.7%, and segregating when the standard deviation between donors exceeded 5%. To diagnose cytomegalovirus status from the catalog of TCR beta chain sequences, a statistical classification framework was built. V and J gene assignment, in a later analysis, came from comparing TCR nucleotide sequences with IMGT/GENE-DB human TR gene sequences. The TCRdist pipeline was used in a later analysis to assign CDR3 sequences and most-parsimonious VDJ recombination scenarios. In a later analysis, each TCR beta chain was defined by its CDR3 amino acid sequence together with its V-gene family, and reads without a unique V-gene family were excluded. As a way to deal with suspected cross-contamination and a sequencing artifact, a later analysis dropped 450 to 600 nucleotide sequences that were highly shared and had low generation probability. A later analysis calculated a clonal expansion index for each public chain from normalized within-repertoire ranks of inferred template counts. In a later analysis, generation probabilities were computed using a VDJ recombination model fitted to out-of-frame rearrangements, and the results were checked against IGoR. In a later analysis, TCR-TCR, TCR-HLA and TCR-CMV co-occurrence was scored with hypergeometric tests, and a repertoire-size bias correction was applied to TCR pairs. A later analysis estimated false discovery rates by permuting HLA or CMV assignments 20 times. In a later analysis, co-occurring TCRs were grouped with DBSCAN, and TCRdist sequence similarity was added when clustering was performed within HLA-allele-positive subsets. Repertoires with fewer than 30,000 or more than 120,000 public chains were left out of co-occurrence clustering, as were five repertoires with anomalous nucleotide sharing. TCRdb took over this immuneACCESS table, retaining in-frame rearrangements with V and J assigned. Such tables are incomplete; in checked studies, under half of the missing clones stem from an unresolved V gene, and the remainder is unexplained. V, J and clone size reflect that table, while D and trimming were determined from the DNA. The sample records more than 110,000 clones, about four fifths of which are singletons. Together, the top ten hold 2.8% of the sample.

A remark on this clone: No cognate antigen has been identified for it. The input lacks base qualities; no much larger clone sits a single base away.

The cohort was made up of under 800 healthy bone marrow donors. Cohort members were all nominally healthy when sampled, although unrecorded immune exposures were likely present. The donor was CMV seronegative and was included in the group of 352 seronegative cohort members. A peripheral blood sample was collected from each donor, and TCR beta sequencing was performed on peripheral blood mononuclear cells. The Qiagen DNeasy Blood Extraction Kit was used to extract genomic DNA from the blood cell samples. Sequencing input: PBMCs. This clonotype originated in a male donor in good health and CMV-seronegative.

The CDR3 protein sequence reads: CASSDSTESEAFF. The nucleotide sequence reads as follows: TGCGCCAGCAGTGACTCGACAGAGTCTGAAGCTTTCTTT. The sequence links TRBV10-2 to TRBJ1-1, and possibly TRBD1, on 5 matching bases. The germline V gene provides CDR1 WSHSY and CDR2 SAAADI. The CDR3 has 13 amino acids, counting the end cysteine and phenylalanine. Kept here is only the CDR3 DNA, which spans 39 bases and is read in frame from base 1. Trimming removed 3 bases from V and 6 bases from J, leaving 11 bases between the germline ends.